This T cell receptor (beta chain) was observed in a study of cytomegalovirus exposure and HLA in healthy donors. Study at large: The study's early data release held about 85 million unique TCRs from HLA-typed donors.

Vbeta (60) and Jbeta (13) primers were used in the PCR. Here immunoSEQ multiplex PCR was the method, and the copy in TCRdb shows in-frame clones only, minus some. The sample gives approximately 180,000 clones, roughly 86% of which show up once; around 5% is in the top ten. The CDR3 is 13 residues long. V dropped 5 bases and J dropped 5; count of bases not matched to a gene: 6. The germline V gene encodes CDR1 MNHEY and CDR2 SMNVEV (reference sequence). Donors were ostensibly healthy at sampling, although undocumented immune exposures were probable. A remark on this clone: What it binds is unknown.

General study findings and limits: A previous analysis found most TCR beta V segments productive roughly 87% or roughly 30% of the time. Later analysis identified around 15,000 TCR beta sequences associated with HLA alleles, using a false discovery rate threshold of 0.05.

The chain carries TRBV27 and TRBJ2-7; 7 positions match TRBD1. The clonotype originates from a girl under 18 in good health and CMV-seropositive. What was sequenced was PBMCs. The CDR3 DNA sequence: TGTGCCAGCAGTCTTGGGACAGCTGACGAGCAGTACTTC. It specifies CASSLGTADEQYF.